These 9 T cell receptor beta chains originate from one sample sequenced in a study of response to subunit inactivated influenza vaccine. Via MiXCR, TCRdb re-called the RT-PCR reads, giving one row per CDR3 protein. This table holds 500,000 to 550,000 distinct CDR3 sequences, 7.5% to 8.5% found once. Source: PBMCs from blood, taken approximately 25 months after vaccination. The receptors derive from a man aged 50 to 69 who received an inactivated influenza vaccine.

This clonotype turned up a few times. CDR3 region: CSAKVLVKAGRTDTQYF. CDR3 in DNA: TGCAGCGCCAAGGTCCTAGTTAAAGCGGGGCGCACAGATACGCAGTATTTT. The chain recombines TRBV29-1 with TRBJ2-3, with 7 bases aligning to TRBD2. Unmatched junction bases numbered 17, after V lost 7 bases and J lost 1 base. The CDR3 has 17 residues. Per germline, CDR1 SQVTM and CDR2 ANQGSEA.

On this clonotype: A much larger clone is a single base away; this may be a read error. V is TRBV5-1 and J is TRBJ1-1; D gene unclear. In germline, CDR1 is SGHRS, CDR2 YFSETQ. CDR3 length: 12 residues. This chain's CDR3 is CASSLEGEGALF. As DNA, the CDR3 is TGCGCCAGCAGCTTGGAGGGTGAAGGAGCTTTATTT. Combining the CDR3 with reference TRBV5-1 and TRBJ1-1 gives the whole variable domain KAGVTQTPRYLIKTRGQQVTLSCSPISGHRSVSWYQQTPGQGLQFLFEYFSETQRNKGNFPGRFSGRQFSNSRSEMNVSTLELGDSALYLCASSLEGEGALFGQGTRLTVV.

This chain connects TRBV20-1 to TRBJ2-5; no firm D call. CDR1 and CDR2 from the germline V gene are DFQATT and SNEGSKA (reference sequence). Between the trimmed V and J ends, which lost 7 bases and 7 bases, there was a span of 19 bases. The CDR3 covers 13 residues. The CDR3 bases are TGCAGTGGACTCCCTCTACAGATTTCGACCCAGTACTTC. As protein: CSGLPLQISTQYF.

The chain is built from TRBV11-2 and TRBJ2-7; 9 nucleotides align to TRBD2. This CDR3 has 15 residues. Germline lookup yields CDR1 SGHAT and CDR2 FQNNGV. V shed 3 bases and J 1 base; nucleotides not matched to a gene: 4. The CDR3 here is CASSLLAGTSYEQYF. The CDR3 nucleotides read TGTGCCAGCAGCTTGCTAGCGGGGACTTCCTACGAGCAGTACTTC.

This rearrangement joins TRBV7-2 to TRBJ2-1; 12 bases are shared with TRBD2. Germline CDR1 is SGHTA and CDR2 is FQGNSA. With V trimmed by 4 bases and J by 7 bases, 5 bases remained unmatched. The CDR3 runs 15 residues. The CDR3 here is CASSWSSGRGNEQFF. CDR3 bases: TGTGCCAGCAGCTGGTCTAGCGGGAGGGGGAATGAGCAGTTCTTC.

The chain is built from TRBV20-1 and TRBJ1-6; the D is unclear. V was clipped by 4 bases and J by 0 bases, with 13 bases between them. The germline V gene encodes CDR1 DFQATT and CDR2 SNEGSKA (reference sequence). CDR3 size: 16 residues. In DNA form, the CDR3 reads TGCAGTGCTACCCTTGTCAGCCTCTCCTATAATTCACCCCTCCACTTT. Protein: CSATLVSLSYNSPLHF.

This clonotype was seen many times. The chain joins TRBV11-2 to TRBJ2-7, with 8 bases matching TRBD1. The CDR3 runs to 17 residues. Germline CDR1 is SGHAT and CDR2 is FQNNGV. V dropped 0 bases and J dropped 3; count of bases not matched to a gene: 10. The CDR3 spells CASSLEPAGTGYYEQYF. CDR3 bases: TGTGCCAGCAGCTTAGAACCAGCCGGGACAGGCTACTACGAGCAGTACTTC.

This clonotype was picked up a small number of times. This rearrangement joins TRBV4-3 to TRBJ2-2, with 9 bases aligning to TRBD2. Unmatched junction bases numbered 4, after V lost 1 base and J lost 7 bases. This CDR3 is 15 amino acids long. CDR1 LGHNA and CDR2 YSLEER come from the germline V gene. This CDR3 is CASSQGTSANGELFF. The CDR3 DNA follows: TGCGCCAGCAGCCAAGGGACTAGCGCGAACGGGGAGCTGTTTTTT.

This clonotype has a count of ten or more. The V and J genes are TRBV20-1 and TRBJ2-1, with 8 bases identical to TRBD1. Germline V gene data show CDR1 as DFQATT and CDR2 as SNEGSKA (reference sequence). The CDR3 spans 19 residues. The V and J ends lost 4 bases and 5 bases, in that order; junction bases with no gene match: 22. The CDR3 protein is CSAKVFSSTGAERNNEQFF. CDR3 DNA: TGCAGTGCTAAAGTTTTTAGTTCGACAGGGGCCGAACGGAACAATGAGCAGTTCTTC.